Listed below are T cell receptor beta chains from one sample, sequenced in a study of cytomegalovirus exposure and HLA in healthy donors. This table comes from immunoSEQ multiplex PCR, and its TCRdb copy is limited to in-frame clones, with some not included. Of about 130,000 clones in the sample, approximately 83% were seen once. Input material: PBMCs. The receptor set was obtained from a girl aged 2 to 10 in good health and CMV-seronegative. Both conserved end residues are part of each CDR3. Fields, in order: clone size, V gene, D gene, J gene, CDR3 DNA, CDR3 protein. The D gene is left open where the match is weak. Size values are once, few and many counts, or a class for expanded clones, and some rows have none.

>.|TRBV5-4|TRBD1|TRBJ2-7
TGTGCCAGCAGTCTGGACAGGGACGCTTCCTACGAGCAGTACTTC
CASSLDRDASYEQYF
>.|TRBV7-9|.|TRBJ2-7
TGTGCCAGCAGCTTAGGTGGGCCGGGGGACGAGCAGTACTTC
CASSLGGPGDEQYF
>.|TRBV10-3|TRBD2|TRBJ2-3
TGTGCCATCAGACCGCTAGCGGGTGGCACAGATACGCAGTATTTT
CAIRPLAGGTDTQYF
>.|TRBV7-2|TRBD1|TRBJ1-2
TGTGCCAGCAGCTTAGAAAGAGGGGGACAGGGGAATCTAGGCTATGGCTACACCTTC
CASSLERGGQGNLGYGYTF
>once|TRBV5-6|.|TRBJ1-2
TGTGCCAGCAGCTGGGGGGGGGCAGTTCAAAACTATGGCTACACCTTC
CASSWGGAVQNYGYTF
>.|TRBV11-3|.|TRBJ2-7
TGTGCCAGCAGCTTAGGAGGACTGACCTACGAGCAGTACTTC
CASSLGGLTYEQYF
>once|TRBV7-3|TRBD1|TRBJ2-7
TGTGCCAGCAGCTTCGGACAGGGGGCCTCCGAGCAGTACTTC
CASSFGQGASEQYF
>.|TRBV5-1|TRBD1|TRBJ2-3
TGCGCCAGCAGCTTTGGGACAGCCACAGATACGCAGTATTTT
CASSFGTATDTQYF
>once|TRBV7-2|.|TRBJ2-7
TGTGCCAGCAGCTTGCCAGGGGCTTACGAGCAGTACTTC
CASSLPGAYEQYF
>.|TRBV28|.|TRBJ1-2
TGTGCCAGCAGGGCAGGGTTGGGCTATGGCTACACCTTC
CASRAGLGYGYTF
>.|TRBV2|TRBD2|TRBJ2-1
TGTGCCGGCACTATAGCGGGTAGATACAATGAGCAGTTCTTC
CAGTIAGRYNEQFF
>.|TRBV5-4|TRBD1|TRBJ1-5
TGTGCCAGCAGCTCTTGGGGACAGAATCAGCCCCAGCATTTT
CASSSWGQNQPQHF
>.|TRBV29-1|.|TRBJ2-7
TGCAGCGTTGTCGGGGACTCCTACGAGCAGTACTTC
CSVVGDSYEQYF
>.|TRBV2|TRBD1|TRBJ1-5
TGTGCCAGCAGTGAATCCCGGACAGGGGGTAGCAATCAGCCCCAGCATTTT
CASSESRTGGSNQPQHF
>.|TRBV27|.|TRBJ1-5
TGTGCCAGCAGTTTAATGGCAGGGTGGAGCAATCAGCCCCAGCATTTT
CASSLMAGWSNQPQHF
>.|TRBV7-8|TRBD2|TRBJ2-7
TGTGCCAGCAGCTCGAAAGGACTAGCGGGAGTGAGCGAGCAGTACTTC
CASSSKGLAGVSEQYF
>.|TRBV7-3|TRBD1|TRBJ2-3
TGTGCCAGCAGCTTACAAACAGGGGGCGAGGATACGCAGTATTTT
CASSLQTGGEDTQYF
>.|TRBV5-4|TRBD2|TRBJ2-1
TGTGCCAGCAGCCTCCGGACTAGCGGGATGGATGAGCAGTTCTTC
CASSLRTSGMDEQFF
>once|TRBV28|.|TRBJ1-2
TGTGCCAGCAGTTTACCCACAGGAAATGGCTACACCTTC
CASSLPTGNGYTF
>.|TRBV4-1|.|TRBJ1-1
TGCGCCAGCAGCCAAGAATGGGAGTTGGAAGCTTTCTTT
CASSQEWELEAFF
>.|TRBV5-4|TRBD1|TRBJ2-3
TGTGCCAGCAGCTTGACACAGGGGGCAGATACGCAGTATTTT
CASSLTQGADTQYF
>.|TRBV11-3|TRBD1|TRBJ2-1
TGTGCCAGCAGCCGGACAGGGGGAGACTACAATGAGCAGTTCTTC
CASSRTGGDYNEQFF